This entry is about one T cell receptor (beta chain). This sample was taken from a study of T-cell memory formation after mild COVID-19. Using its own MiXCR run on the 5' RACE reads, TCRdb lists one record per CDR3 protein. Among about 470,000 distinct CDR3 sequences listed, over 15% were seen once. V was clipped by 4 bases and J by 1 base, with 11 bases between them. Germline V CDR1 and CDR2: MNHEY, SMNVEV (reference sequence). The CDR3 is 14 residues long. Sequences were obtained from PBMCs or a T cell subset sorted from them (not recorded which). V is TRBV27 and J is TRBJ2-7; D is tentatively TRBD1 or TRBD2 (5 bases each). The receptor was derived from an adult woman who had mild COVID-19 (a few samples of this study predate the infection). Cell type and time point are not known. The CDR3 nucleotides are TGTGCCAGCAGTTCGGGACGGCGATCCTACGAGCAGTACTTC. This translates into CASSSGRRSYEQYF.